What follows is one TCR beta chain and its context. In TCRdb, the 5' RACE reads were re-called with MiXCR into one record per CDR3 protein. This table holds 1.5 million to 2 million distinct CDR3 sequences, about 31% found once. This sample was included in a study of identical twins. Losses at the gene ends were 0 bases for V and 13 bases for J; bases not matched to a gene: 1. CDR1 ENHRY and CDR2 SYGVKD come from the germline V gene. The CDR3 spans 14 residues. Material: cord blood. The source of this sequence is a newborn girl in good health. The V gene is TRBV10-3, the J gene TRBJ2-1, with 15 bases fitting TRBD2. The CDR3 here is CAISESGLAGGQFF. In DNA, the CDR3 is TGTGCCATCAGTGAGTCGGGACTAGCGGGGGGACAGTTCTTC.